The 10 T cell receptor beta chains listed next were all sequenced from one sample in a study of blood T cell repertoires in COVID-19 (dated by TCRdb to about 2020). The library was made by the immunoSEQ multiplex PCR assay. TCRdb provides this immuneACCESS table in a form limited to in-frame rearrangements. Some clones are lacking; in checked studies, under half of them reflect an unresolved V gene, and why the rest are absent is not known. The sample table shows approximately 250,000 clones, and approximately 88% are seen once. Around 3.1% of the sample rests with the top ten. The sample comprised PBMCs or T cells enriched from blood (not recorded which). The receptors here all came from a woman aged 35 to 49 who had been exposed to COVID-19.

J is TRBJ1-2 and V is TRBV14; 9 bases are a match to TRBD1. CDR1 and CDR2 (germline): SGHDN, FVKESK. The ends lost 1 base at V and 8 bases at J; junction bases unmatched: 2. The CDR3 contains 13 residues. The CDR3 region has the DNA TGTGCCAGCAGCCAAGTCGGACAGGGGGGCTACACCTTC. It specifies CASSQVGQGGYTF.

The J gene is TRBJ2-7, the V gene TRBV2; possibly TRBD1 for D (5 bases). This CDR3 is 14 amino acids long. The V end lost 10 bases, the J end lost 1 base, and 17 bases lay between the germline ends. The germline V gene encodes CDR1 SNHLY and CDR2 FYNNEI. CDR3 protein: CATTEQGASYEQYF. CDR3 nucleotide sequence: TGTGCCACCACCGAGCAGGGCGCATCCTACGAGCAGTACTTC.

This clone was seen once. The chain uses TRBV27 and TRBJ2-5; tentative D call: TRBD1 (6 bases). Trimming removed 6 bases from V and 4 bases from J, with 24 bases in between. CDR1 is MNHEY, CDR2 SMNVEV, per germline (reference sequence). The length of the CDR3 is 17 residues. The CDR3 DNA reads TGTGCCAGCAGCCGCCTCCAGGGGACCATACCCGGAGAGACCCAGTACTTC. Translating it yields CASSRLQGTIPGETQYF.

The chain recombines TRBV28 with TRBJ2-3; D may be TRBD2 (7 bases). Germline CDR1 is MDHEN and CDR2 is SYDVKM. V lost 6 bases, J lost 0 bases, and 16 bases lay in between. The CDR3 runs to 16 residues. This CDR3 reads CASRPRGGYSTDTQYF. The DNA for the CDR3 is TGTGCCAGCAGACCCAGGGGAGGGTATAGCACAGATACGCAGTATTTT.

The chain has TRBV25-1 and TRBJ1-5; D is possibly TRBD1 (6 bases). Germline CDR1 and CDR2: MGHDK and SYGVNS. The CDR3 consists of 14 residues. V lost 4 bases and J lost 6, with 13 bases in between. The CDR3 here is CASSGPGEGQPQHF. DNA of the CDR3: TGTGCCAGCAGTGGTCCAGGGGAGGGTCAGCCCCAGCATTTT.

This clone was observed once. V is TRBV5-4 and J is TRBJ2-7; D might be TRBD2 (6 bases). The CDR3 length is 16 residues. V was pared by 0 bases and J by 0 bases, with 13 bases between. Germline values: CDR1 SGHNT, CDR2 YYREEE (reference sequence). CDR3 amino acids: CASSLAAGTTSYEQYF. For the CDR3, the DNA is TGTGCCAGCAGCTTGGCCGCGGGGACGACCTCCTACGAGCAGTACTTC.

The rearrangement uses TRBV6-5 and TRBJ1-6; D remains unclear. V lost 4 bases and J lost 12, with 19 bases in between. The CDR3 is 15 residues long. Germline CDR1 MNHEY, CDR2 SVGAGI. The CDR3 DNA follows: TGTGCCAGCAGTTCCACTCGTGGGCCCTTCATACCCCTCCACTTT. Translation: CASSSTRGPFIPLHF.

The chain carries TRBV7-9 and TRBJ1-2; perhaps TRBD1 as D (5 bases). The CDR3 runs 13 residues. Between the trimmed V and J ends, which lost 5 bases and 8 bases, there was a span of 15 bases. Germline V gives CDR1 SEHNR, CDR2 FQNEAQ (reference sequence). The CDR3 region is CASSQGAFSGYTF. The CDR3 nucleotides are TGTGCCAGCAGCCAAGGGGCTTTCTCCGGCTACACCTTC.

The CDR3 sequence: CATSDFWSSGGTDTQYF. The CDR3 region has the DNA TGTGCCACCAGTGATTTCTGGTCGAGCGGGGGCACAGATACGCAGTATTTT. The V gene is TRBV24-1, the J gene TRBJ2-3; TRBD2 aligns across 7 bases. V shed 1 base, J shed 1 base, and the junction held 7 bases outside the gene matches. Germline V gene sequence: CDR1 KGHDR, CDR2 SFDVKD. This CDR3 has 17 amino acids.

CDR3 residues: CASSQSAANTEAFF. CDR3 in DNA: TGTGCCAGCAGCCAATCGGCGGCGAACACTGAAGCTTTCTTT. The rearrangement uses TRBV16 and TRBJ1-1; D gene uncertain. V was pared by 0 bases and J by 1 base, with 6 bases between. The germline V gene encodes CDR1 KGHSY and CDR2 FQNENV. The CDR3 totals 14 residues.